The clone carrying this T cell receptor (beta chain) was observed a handful of times. The entry originates in a study of naive and memory T cell subsets. Four subsets defined by CD45RA and CD27 were sorted after CD3, CD4, CD8 and live/dead staining. Germline values: CDR1 LGHDT, CDR2 YNNKEL (reference sequence). The V end was cut by 1 base, the J end by 7 bases, with 17 bases between. CDR3 size: 17 residues. Two oligonucleotides, mixed equimolar, formed the beta constant-region primer covering TRBC1 and TRBC2. Nested alpha and beta constant-region primers with the SP2 primer drove four PCR rounds on ligated cDNA. TCRdb recomputed calls from the UMI-ligation and nested PCR reads with MiXCR, one row per CDR3 protein. The sample comprises over 65,000 distinct CDR3 sequences, 9% to 9.5% of which are singletons, and 1.2% rests with the top ten.

The receptor was isolated from a human donor in good health. This chain connects TRBV3-1 to TRBJ1-6; no clear D. The sequenced material came from naive CD8+ T cells from blood. The DNA for the CDR3 is TGTGCCAGCAGCCAAGTAGGACTCCCCTCTTGGAATTCACCCCTCCACTTT. It translates to CASSQVGLPSWNSPLHF.